Sequencing of this TCR beta chain was carried out in a study of T cells after yellow fever vaccination (dated by TCRdb to the late 2010s). About the full investigation: Libraries from fractions with low cell numbers were prepared with the SMART-Seq v4 Ultra Low Input RNA kit. To track T-cell clones before and after primary and booster YFV17D yellow fever vaccination, bulk TCR alpha and beta repertoires were sequenced longitudinally. The cohort comprised two healthy male donors, one aged 18 to 29 and one aged 30 to 39 years. Blood samples were taken at several timepoints before and after primary and secondary immunization, and bulk PBMC replicates and cell subsets were isolated.

Between the V and J ends, shortened by 5 bases and 3 bases respectively, the junction contains 14 bases. The CDR3 measures 14 amino acids from cysteine to phenylalanine. The sequence is cut down to CDR3 DNA, 42 bases in frame from base 1. For this clonotype: Its binding antigen is unknown. No quality values exist for individual bases; no much larger clone is one base distant.

The treatment or condition label on this specimen signifies: live attenuated yellow fever vaccine strain. At each blood-draw timepoint, two biological replicates of bulk PBMCs were obtained. PBMCs were isolated from peripheral blood using a standard Ficoll-Paque protocol. RNA was extracted with TriZol from bulk PBMCs, CD4 and CD8 fractions, and dextramer-positive and dextramer-negative fractions. The study at large found these results: A small fraction of clonotypes showed up in both the CD4 and CD8 compartments, probably as a result of convergent recombination. After the booster, most of the clones that had expanded following primary vaccination were detected again (approximately 96% of CD4 and roughly 90% of CD8), which suggests that memory was broadly maintained. Compared with the primary T-cell response, the secondary T-cell response was faster but weaker, reaching its peak on day 5 rather than on day 15. Because the study included only a couple of donors, the extent to which the findings can be generalized is limited. Computational filtering was required because FACS-sorted repertoires could contain abundant contaminating clonotypes from the bulk population.

TCR cDNA was made using 5'RACE template switching, a step that added a universal primer site and unique molecular identifiers. Priming of cDNA synthesis was performed from both the TCR alpha and TCR beta constant segments. Libraries were amplified in two PCR steps, with sample barcodes and sequencing adapters added in the second step. Sequencing of the libraries was done on either Illumina HiSeq 2500 (2x100 bp) or NovaSeq (2x150 bp). The original methods were these. Reads were demultiplexed and collapsed into UMI consensus sequences with MIGEC, and V(D)J alignment was performed with MiXCR. Vaccine-responding clonotypes were defined with edgeR using replicate PBMC samples, requiring FDR below 0.01 and a log2 fold change above 5 up to day 15. CD4 or CD8 identity was assigned to each bulk clonotype according to whether the clonotype was present at higher abundance in the sequenced CD4 repertoire or the sequenced CD8 repertoire. TCRdb trimmed the raw reads at Q25, called clones with MiXCR and kept productive beta chains. A single entry per CDR3 protein holds the most common genes and DNA from its merged rows. In this record, the V and J calls reflect TCRdb's handling and not the investigators' own analysis. In all, the sample holds approximately 550,000 distinct CDR3 sequences, and around 21% of those were seen once. The ten largest make up roughly an eighth of the sample.

Recombination linked TRBV12-3 or TRBV12-4 to TRBJ2-7; a confident D gene designation cannot be given. This receptor was identified in a man under 40 who received the YFV17D yellow fever vaccine. This material consisted of PBMCs, taken 15 days after the yellow fever booster vaccination. The CDR3 protein: CASSLEKFNYEQYF. The DNA sequence is as follows: TGTGCCAGCAGTCTTGAAAAGTTCAACTACGAGCAGTACTTC.